Following are 31 T cell receptor beta chains from one sample sequenced in a study of blood T cell repertoires in COVID-19. Clones were read by immunoSEQ multiplex PCR, and TCRdb kept only the in-frame ones, dropping some. The table lists 270,000 or so clones, about 91% of them singletons, with roughly 1.2% in the top ten. What was sequenced was PBMCs or T cells enriched from blood (not recorded which). The receptors stem from a woman in her thirties or forties with acute COVID-19.

V gene TRBV14 combines with J gene TRBJ1-4; D uncertain. V lost 3 bases to trimming and J lost 5 bases, with 4 bases between them. Germline values: CDR1 SGHDN, CDR2 FVKESK. The CDR3 spans 12 residues. CDR3 coding DNA: TGTGCCAGCAGCCAGAGAAATGAAAAACTGTTTTTT. Its protein product is CASSQRNEKLFF.

The chain joins TRBV20-1 to TRBJ2-1, with 8 bases aligning to TRBD1. The germline gives CDR1 DFQATT, CDR2 SNEGSKA (reference sequence). The CDR3 has 11 residues. The V segment lost 1 base and the J segment 13 bases; nucleotides outside the gene matches: 3. CDR3 in amino acids: CSARADREQFF. In DNA form, the CDR3 reads TGCAGTGCTAGAGCGGACAGGGAACAGTTCTTC.

The chain employs TRBV6-2 or TRBV6-3 and TRBJ2-4; weak D call: TRBD1 (6 bases). The CDR3 consists of 13 residues. V lost 2 bases, J lost 9 bases, and 11 bases lay in between. Germline assignment: CDR1 MNHEY and CDR2 SVGEGT. The CDR3 DNA follows: TGTGCCAGCAGTTACACAGGGAGTCGCATTCAGTACTTC. Encoded protein: CASSYTGSRIQYF.

The V gene is TRBV15, the J gene TRBJ1-1; 9 bases line up with TRBD1. V shed 0 bases, J shed 7 bases, and the junction held 9 bases outside the gene matches. The CDR3 spans 16 residues. Germline loops: CDR1 LNHNV, CDR2 YYDKDF (reference sequence). The CDR3 region has the DNA TGTGCCACCAGCAGAGATCGGGGACAGGGAATGGGTGAAGCTTTCTTT. Its protein is CATSRDRGQGMGEAFF.

In this sample, this clone turned up many times. The V and J genes are TRBV15 and TRBJ1-5; the match to TRBD1 covers 9 bases. This CDR3 has 16 amino acids. V shed 0 bases, J shed 7 bases, and the junction held 7 bases outside the gene matches. CDR1 is LNHNV, CDR2 YYDKDF, per germline (reference sequence). CDR3: CATSRDPTGGRQPQHF. CDR3 sequence (DNA): TGTGCCACCAGCAGAGACCCGACAGGGGGAAGGCAGCCCCAGCATTTT. Full variable domain (rest looked up from reference TRBV15 and TRBJ1-5): DAMVIQNPRYQVTQFGKPVTLSCSQTLNHNVMYWYQQKSSQAPKLLFHYYDKDFNNEADTPDNFQSRRPNTSFCFLDIRSPGLGDTAMYLCATSRDPTGGRQPQHFGDGTRLSIL.

The V gene is TRBV19, the J gene TRBJ2-7; 9 bases map to TRBD1. The germline CDR1 and CDR2 sequences are LNHDA and SQIVND (reference sequence). The CDR3 is made up of 15 amino acids. Unmatched junction bases numbered 5, after V lost 4 bases and J lost 1 base. CDR3 bases: TGTGCCAGTAGTAGCCGACAGGGGGGTTCCTACGAGCAGTACTTC. Residues: CASSSRQGGSYEQYF.

The chain joins TRBV15 to TRBJ2-3; tentative D call: TRBD2 (5 bases). Germline V gene sequence: CDR1 LNHNV, CDR2 YYDKDF (reference sequence). Trimming left V 0 bases short and J 5 bases short, with 18 bases between. CDR3 length: 17 residues. The CDR3 bases are TGTGCCACCAGCAGAGAATCCTCAGGTTTAGGAGGAGATACGCAGTATTTT. Translating gives CATSRESSGLGGDTQYF. Based on the CDR3 plus reference TRBV15 and TRBJ2-3, the full variable domain is DAMVIQNPRYQVTQFGKPVTLSCSQTLNHNVMYWYQQKSSQAPKLLFHYYDKDFNNEADTPDNFQSRRPNTSFCFLDIRSPGLGDTAMYLCATSRESSGLGGDTQYFGPGTRLTVL.

This sequence joins TRBV21-1 and TRBJ1-3; the listed D gene, TRBD1, was not tested against the DNA. TRBV21-1 is a known pseudogene. This CDR3 contains 18 residues. As DNA, the CDR3 is TGTGCCAGCACCCCGAGGTACAGGGGACCTGACTCTGGAAACACCATATATTTT. Amino acid sequence: CASTPRYRGPDSGNTIYF.

As concerns this clone: Within the sample, other DNA sequences also encode this same CDR3. This chain's CDR3 is CASSLGVSTDTQYF. In DNA form, the CDR3 reads TGCGCCAGCAGCTTGGGAGTCTCCACAGATACGCAGTATTTT. The chain uses TRBV5-1 and TRBJ2-3; D unclear. V was pared by 0 bases and J by 2 bases, with 7 bases between. CDR1 SGHRS and CDR2 YFSETQ come from the germline V gene. The length of the CDR3 is 14 residues.

The chain links TRBV11-3 to TRBJ2-7; D is possibly TRBD1 (6 bases). Germline assignment: CDR1 SGHNT and CDR2 YENEEA. This CDR3 comprises 14 residues. Trimming pared 2 bases from V and 3 bases from J, leaving 11 bases between. CDR3 nucleotides: TGTGCCAGCAGCTTATACAGGGCGTTCTACGAGCAGTACGTC. It specifies CASSLYRAFYEQYV.

This clone was observed a few times. This same CDR3 is encoded by further DNA sequences in the sample. The rearrangement links TRBV7-9 to TRBJ1-2; D may be TRBD1 (5 bases). CDR1 SEHNR and CDR2 FQNEAQ come from the germline V gene (reference sequence). The germline V and J ends were trimmed by 0 bases and 2 bases, with 7 bases remaining between them. The CDR3 runs 14 residues. For the CDR3, the DNA is TGTGCCAGCAGCTTAGCGTCAGGGAACTATGGCTACACCTTC. It yields the protein CASSLASGNYGYTF.

The chain couples TRBV10-3 to TRBJ2-3, with D possibly being TRBD2 (5 bases). Germline lookup yields CDR1 ENHRY and CDR2 SYGVKD. V gave up 6 bases and J gave up 2 bases, with 9 bases separating them. The CDR3 consists of 13 residues. The CDR3 loop reads CAISWTDTDTQYF. The CDR3 DNA follows: TGTGCCATCAGCTGGACTGACACAGATACGCAGTATTTT.

The V call is TRBV5-5, the J call TRBJ2-7, with D possibly matching TRBD1 (6 bases). This CDR3 has 15 residues. V gave up 0 bases and J gave up 4 bases, with 14 bases separating them. In germline, CDR1 is SGHKS, CDR2 YYEKEE (reference sequence). The CDR3 bases are TGTGCCAGCAGCTTGGGACAGGCCACATTTTACGAGCAGTACGTC. Protein product: CASSLGQATFYEQYV.

The chain links TRBV28 to TRBJ2-5; 8 bases line up with TRBD1. Germline V gives CDR1 MDHEN, CDR2 SYDVKM. The CDR3 totals 17 residues. J was trimmed by 7 bases and V by 6 bases; bases with no gene match: 19. The DNA of the CDR3 is TGTGCCAGCAGATACCCGACAGGGGTTAAAGGGAGTGGGACCCAGTACTTC. Translating it yields CASRYPTGVKGSGTQYF.

This clone showed up just a few times. The chain uses TRBV4-3 and TRBJ1-3, with a weak D call TRBD1 (6 bases). The CDR3 runs 17 residues. The ends were cut back, 4 bases at V and 3 bases at J, with 19 bases in the middle. The germline V gene encodes CDR1 LGHNA and CDR2 YSLEER. The CDR3, as DNA: TGCGCCAGCAGCCGCGGAGGGGGGGAAGCGGTTGGAAACACCATATATTTT. Amino acids: CASSRGGGEAVGNTIYF.

The chain recombines TRBV18 with TRBJ2-2, with 9 nucleotides matching TRBD1. Germline-derived CDR1 and CDR2 are KGHSH and LQKENI. Germline trimming cut 8 bases from V and 0 bases from J; bases unmatched to any gene: 16. The CDR3 is 19 amino acids. The CDR3 region is CASAAGTGTLRSNTGELFF. The CDR3, as DNA: TGTGCCAGCGCAGCCGGGACAGGGACTTTGCGGTCGAACACCGGGGAGCTGTTTTTT.

The chain couples TRBV9 to TRBJ2-7, with D possibly matching TRBD2 (5 bases). This CDR3 has 14 residues. V gave up 0 bases and J gave up 5 bases, with 12 bases separating them. In germline, CDR1 is SGDLS, CDR2 YYNGEE. CDR3 sequence: CASSVAYGSDEQYF. The CDR3 bases are TGTGCCAGCAGCGTAGCTTATGGGAGTGACGAGCAGTACTTC.

V is TRBV18 and J is TRBJ2-2; 10 bases line up with TRBD2. The V and J ends lost 3 bases and 9 bases, in that order; junction bases with no gene match: 4. Germline lookup yields CDR1 KGHSH and CDR2 LQKENI. The CDR3 spans 14 residues. CDR3: CASSPPGLAWELFF. The CDR3 DNA sequence: TGTGCCAGCTCACCGCCGGGACTAGCGTGGGAGCTGTTTTTT.

This chain joins TRBV7-9 and TRBJ1-1, with D possibly being TRBD1 (6 bases). The CDR3 is made up of 15 amino acids. Trimming removed 5 bases at V and 3 bases at J, with 16 bases between. CDR1 and CDR2 from the germline V gene are SEHNR and FQNEAQ (reference sequence). CDR3 coding DNA: TGTGCCAGCAGCGCAGGGGCTTTAGGGGACACTGAAGCTTTCTTT. Amino acids: CASSAGALGDTEAFF.

There are a few counts of this clone. This sequence joins TRBV7-2 and TRBJ1-5, with D unresolved. The V end lost 2 bases, the J end lost 7 bases, and 6 bases lay between the germline ends. The CDR3 sequence is 12 residues long. Looked up from germline, CDR1 is SGHTA and CDR2 is FQGNSA. The CDR3 DNA reads as TGTGCCAGCAGCTTAATGGAGCAGCCCCAGCATTTT. It specifies CASSLMEQPQHF.

This clone was seen just once. This sequence joins TRBV6-2 or TRBV6-3 and TRBJ1-2, with D perhaps matching TRBD1 (5 bases). This CDR3 is built from 15 residues. In germline, CDR1 is MNHEY, CDR2 SVGEGT. Trimming left V 4 bases short and J 0 bases short, with 12 bases between. The CDR3 here is CASSSGGRANYGYTF. The CDR3, as DNA: TGTGCCAGCAGTTCCGGGGGGAGAGCTAACTATGGCTACACCTTC.

The gene calls are TRBV28 and TRBJ1-1, with 7 nucleotides matching TRBD1. The germline gives CDR1 MDHEN, CDR2 SYDVKM. The CDR3 sequence is 12 residues long. The J segment lost 9 bases and the V segment lost 5 bases, leaving 6 bases of the junction unmatched. The CDR3 region is CASSLQGLKAFF. CDR3 nucleotides: TGTGCCAGCAGTCTACAGGGGCTTAAAGCTTTCTTT.

In this sample, this clone turned up a few times. The V gene is TRBV7-6, the J gene TRBJ2-7, with D hard to call. The CDR3 is made up of 14 amino acids. Germline CDR1 is SGHVS and CDR2 is FNYEAQ. The V gene lost 5 bases and the J gene lost 1 base, with 12 bases spanning the gap. CDR3 residues: CASSPVYSSYEQYF. For the CDR3, the DNA is TGTGCCAGCAGCCCGGTGTACTCTTCCTACGAGCAGTACTTC.

The gene calls are TRBV5-1 and TRBJ2-1; 8 bases are a match to TRBD1. Per germline, CDR1 SGHRS and CDR2 YFSETQ. The CDR3 is 18 residues long. Trimming cost V 0 bases and J 8 bases; bases outside gene matches: 16. CDR3 in DNA: TGCGCCAGCAGCTTGGAAGGGACAGGCATGAACCCCCAGGATGAGCAGTTCTTC. Translated, it gives CASSLEGTGMNPQDEQFF. Full variable domain (rest looked up from reference TRBV5-1 and TRBJ2-1): KAGVTQTPRYLIKTRGQQVTLSCSPISGHRSVSWYQQTPGQGLQFLFEYFSETQRNKGNFPGRFSGRQFSNSRSEMNVSTLELGDSALYLCASSLEGTGMNPQDEQFFGPGTRLTVL.

The chain uses TRBV10-3 and TRBJ2-1; the match to TRBD2 covers 10 bases. This CDR3 has 16 residues. J gave up 12 bases and V 6 bases, and 17 bases lay outside the gene matches. Per the germline V gene, CDR1 is ENHRY and CDR2 is SYGVKD. The CDR3 DNA sequence: TGTGCCATCAGGGACCAGACTAGCGGGTTACTATTAGGGCAGTTCTTC. Translated: CAIRDQTSGLLLGQFF.

The chain recombines TRBV9 with TRBJ2-1; TRBD1 aligns across 8 bases. Unmatched junction bases numbered 15, after V lost 4 bases and J lost 9 bases. The length of the CDR3 is 16 residues. CDR1 is SGDLS, CDR2 YYNGEE, per germline. This CDR3 reads CASSTRTGSLGIEQFF. CDR3 nucleotides: TGTGCCAGCAGCACCCGGACAGGGTCACTTGGAATTGAGCAGTTCTTC.

V and J are TRBV11-3 and TRBJ2-1; 7 bases map to TRBD1. The CDR3 consists of 15 residues. From germline, CDR1 is SGHNT and CDR2 YENEEA. V gave up 5 bases and J gave up 5 bases; unmatched junction bases: 9. The CDR3 region is CASSDRDSSNNEQFF. The CDR3 nucleotides are TGTGCCAGCAGCGACCGGGACAGCTCTAACAATGAGCAGTTCTTC.

This rearrangement joins TRBV9 to TRBJ2-2, with D possibly TRBD2 on 6 matching bases. The germline V gene has CDR1 SGDLS and CDR2 YYNGEE. The V and J ends lost 0 bases and 3 bases respectively, with 9 bases between them. This CDR3 is 15 amino acids long. The CDR3 sequence: CASSVVAGHTGELFF. As DNA, the CDR3 is TGTGCCAGCAGCGTAGTTGCGGGACACACCGGGGAGCTGTTTTTT.

The CDR3 DNA reads TGTGCCAGCAGCCCGCCGACCGGACTAGCGGGAGATTATGAGCAGTTCTTC. As protein: CASSPPTGLAGDYEQFF. The V call is TRBV11-2, the J call TRBJ2-1, with TRBD2 matching 13 bases. Germline CDR1 reads SGHAT; CDR2 reads FQNNGV. The CDR3 is 17 residues long. V dropped 5 bases and J dropped 8; count of bases not matched to a gene: 12.

This clone has a single count. This chain joins TRBV2 and TRBJ2-7, with a possible D match to TRBD2 (7 bases). Trimming left V 7 bases short and J 6 bases short, with 13 bases between. Germline V CDR1 and CDR2: SNHLY, FYNNEI. CDR3 size: 12 residues. The CDR3 nucleotides read TGTGCCAGCATGGGAGGGGGGACCGAGCAGTACTTC. Protein product: CASMGGGTEQYF.

This chain uses TRBV11-3 with TRBJ1-2; possibly TRBD1 for D (5 bases). Trimming cost V 4 bases and J 13 bases, with 16 bases left between them. There are 12 residues in the CDR3. The germline V gene encodes CDR1 SGHNT and CDR2 YENEEA. Here the CDR3 DNA reads TGTGCCAGCAGCTCTGATACAGGAAACCCCACCTTC. It translates to CASSSDTGNPTF.